Sequencing of this T cell receptor (beta chain) was carried out in a study of CD8+ T cells in alopecia areata. The V end lost 1 base, the J end lost 2 bases, and 9 bases lay between the germline ends. The CDR3 totals 14 residues. CDR1 GTSNPN and CDR2 SVGIG come from the germline V gene (reference sequence). Treatment here: oral pan-JAK inhibitor, 5-10 mg twice daily. RNA was extracted and reverse transcribed into cDNA as the sequencing template. Method: immunoSEQ multiplex PCR; TCRdb's copy keeps in-frame clones and lacks some. Of 200,000 or so clones in the sample, less than 45% are singletons; the top ten hold 0.48%. This clone was counted ten times or more.

This chain links TRBV30 with TRBJ1-5; perhaps TRBD1 as D (6 bases). The source was CD4+ T cells sorted from blood, collected at approximately week 30, from a patient treated with tofacitinib. The TCR was taken from a human donor with alopecia areata. The CDR3 is CAWSGAGGNQPQHF. Written as DNA, the CDR3 is TGTGCCTGGAGTGGAGCAGGGGGCAATCAGCCCCAGCATTTT.